The clone carrying this T cell receptor (beta chain) was seen a few times. Its target is unknown. The repertoire was sequenced with immunoSEQ multiplex PCR; TCRdb's copy has only in-frame clones and lacks some. The sample has 15,000 to 20,000 clones, over 75% seen once. The data belong to a study of chemoradiotherapy in HPV16-positive cancers. Study-wide results and caveats: Candidate HPV-specific clones and E7-related TCR motifs grew in tumor during treatment. In HPV16-positive patients, HPV-responsive T-cell expansion tracked better recurrence-free survival.

V lost 3 bases and J lost 7, with 13 bases in between. This CDR3 spans 14 amino acids. Germline CDR1 reads GTSNPN; CDR2 reads SVGIG (reference sequence). Repeated repertoire sampling spanned the course of chemoradiotherapy. The gene calls are TRBV30 and TRBJ1-6, with no clear D. This TCR derives from a human donor with HPV-associated anogenital cancer. This sample was taken from a patient who underwent chemoradiotherapy. The CDR3 bases are TGTGCCTGGAGCTCTTTTGGCCTAAATTCACCCCTCCACTTT. Translated: CAWSSFGLNSPLHF. Using reference TRBV30 and TRBJ1-6 for the parts outside the CDR3, the full variable domain is SQTIHQWPATLVQPVGSPLSLECTVEGTSNPNLYWYRQAAGRGLQLLFYSVGIGQISSEVPQNLSASRPQDRQFILSSKKLLLSDSGFYLCAWSSFGLNSPLHFGNGTRLTVT.